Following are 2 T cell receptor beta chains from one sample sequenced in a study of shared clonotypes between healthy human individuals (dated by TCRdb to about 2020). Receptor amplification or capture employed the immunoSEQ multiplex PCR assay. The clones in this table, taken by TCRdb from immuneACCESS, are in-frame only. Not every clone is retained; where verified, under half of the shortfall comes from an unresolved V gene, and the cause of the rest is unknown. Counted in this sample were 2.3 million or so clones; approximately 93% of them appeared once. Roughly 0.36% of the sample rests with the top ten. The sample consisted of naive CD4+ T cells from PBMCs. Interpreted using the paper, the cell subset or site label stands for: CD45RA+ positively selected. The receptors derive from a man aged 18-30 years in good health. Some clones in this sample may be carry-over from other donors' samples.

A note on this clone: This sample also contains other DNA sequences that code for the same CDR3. CDR3 bases: TGCGCCAGCAGCCTGGGGAACAATGAGCAGTTCTTC. This codes for CASSLGNNEQFF. The gene calls are TRBV5-1 and TRBJ2-1; D is uncertain. V lost 4 bases and J 5 bases, leaving 7 bases between the germline ends. The CDR3 extends over 12 amino acids. Per the germline V gene, CDR1 is SGHRS and CDR2 is YFSETQ.

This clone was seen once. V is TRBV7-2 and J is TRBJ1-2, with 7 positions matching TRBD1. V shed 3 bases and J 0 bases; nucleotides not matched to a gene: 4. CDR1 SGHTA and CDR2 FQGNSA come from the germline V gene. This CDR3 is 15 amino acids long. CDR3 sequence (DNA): TGTGCCAGCAGCTTTGCCGGGACAGCTAACTATGGCTACACCTTC. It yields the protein CASSFAGTANYGYTF.